This T cell receptor beta chain was recovered during a study of T-cell memory formation after mild COVID-19. TCRdb recomputed calls from the 5' RACE reads with MiXCR, one row per CDR3 protein. The sample holds hundreds of thousands of distinct CDR3 sequences, roughly 15% seen once. From germline, CDR1 is SSHAT and CDR2 FNYEAQ (reference sequence). The CDR3 has 15 residues. Study observations and caveats: The study found contracting CD4+ clones mainly in CM and EM and contracting CD8+ clones in EMRA.

Comments on this clonotype: Antigen specificity is unknown. An end of the junction differs from the germline gene, which may be a read error.

The sequencing sample was made of PBMCs or a T cell subset sorted from them (not recorded which). This receptor was obtained from a man between 18 and 35 years old who had mild COVID-19 (a few samples of this study predate the infection). Cell type and time point are not known. The V gene is TRBV7-7, the J gene TRBJ2-2; D perhaps matches TRBD2 (5 bases). In nucleotides, the CDR3 is TGTGCTAGCAGCTTAGTCGGAGGTAGTGCCGGGGAGCTGTTTTTT. It specifies CASSLVGGSAGELFF.